At least ten counts were recorded for the clone carrying this TCR beta chain. One entry per CDR3 protein results from TCRdb running MiXCR on the multiplex PCR reads. The data show about 300,000 distinct CDR3 sequences, 30% to 35% seen once. This sample stems from a study of breast tumors, draining lymph nodes, adjacent tissues. Samples came from axillary lymph nodes draining the breast cancer. Sequencing was done on a sample of axillary lymph node tissue. This clonotype originated in a female donor with breast cancer. Some clones in this sample may be carry-over from other donors' samples.

The CDR3, as DNA: TGTGCCAGTAGTATACTGGGGACTAGCGGGAGGTATGAGCAGTTCTTC. It codes for CASSILGTSGRYEQFF. The rearrangement uses TRBV19 and TRBJ2-1, with 15 bases fitting TRBD2. Per the germline V gene, CDR1 is LNHDA and CDR2 is SQIVND (reference sequence). The V gene end was trimmed by 2 bases and the J gene end by 8 bases; junction bases not matched to a gene: 4. The CDR3 runs 16 residues. The whole variable domain, remainder taken from reference TRBV19 and TRBJ2-1, is DGGITQSPKYLFRKEGQNVTLSCEQNLNHDAMYWYRQDPGQGLRLIYYSQIVNDFQKGDIAEGYSVSREKKESFPLTVTSAQKNPTAFYLCASSILGTSGRYEQFFGPGTRLTVL.